This T cell receptor (beta chain) stems from a study of T cells in Graves' hyperthyroidism and ophthalmopathy. Study observations and caveats: In blood, most of the thyroid clonotypes expanded above 0.001 were also present.

This clonotype was detected only a few times. Its antigen remains unknown. RNA transcripts provided the source from which TCR beta CDR3 regions were amplified. An initial round of RT-PCR targeting the TCR CDR3 relied on the HTBI primer set. A single record per CDR3 protein comes from TCRdb applying MiXCR to the multiplex PCR reads. The sample holds under 350,000 distinct CDR3 sequences, roughly 13% seen once. There are 15 residues in the CDR3. V was cut by 3 bases and J by 8 bases, with 19 bases left in between. Germline V CDR1 and CDR2: MGHRA, YSYEKL. Under 12 ml fresh peripheral blood yielded the PBMCs.

This receptor was identified in a woman aged 40 to 50 with Graves' ophthalmopathy. The rearrangement links TRBV4-1 to TRBJ1-1, with a possible D match to TRBD1 (6 bases). The sequencing sample was made of blood. CDR3 region: CASSQTGGVAVEAFF. In DNA form, the CDR3 reads TGCGCCAGCAGCCAGACGGGGGGCGTCGCTGTGGAAGCTTTCTTT.